The present TCR beta chain was sequenced within a study of blood T cell repertoires in COVID-19. Study information: COVID-19 samples from acute and convalescent phases originated in the United States, Italy and Spain. PBMCs, B-cell-depleted T cells, or T cells were the source of the cDNA or gDNA that made up the material.

Sequencing was performed with immunoSEQ multiplex PCR; in TCRdb, only in-frame clones are kept and a portion is missing. The table shows approximately 290,000 clones, with around nine tenths occurring only once. The CDR3 is 15 amino acids. V lost 2 bases and J lost 3, with 14 bases in between. CDR1 is MNHNS and CDR2 is SASEGT in the germline V gene. This receptor was obtained from a man younger than 45 with acute or convalescent COVID-19. The rearrangement joins TRBV6-1 to TRBJ2-7; D possibly corresponds to TRBD2 (7 bases). The specimen was peripheral blood. The CDR3 loop is CASSEPGGKSYEQYF. Written as DNA, the CDR3 is TGTGCCAGCAGTGAACCGGGGGGCAAAAGCTACGAGCAGTACTTC.